Listed below are T cell receptor beta chains from one sample, sequenced in a study of vaccination and CD4 T cells after COVID-19. These receptors' antigens are unknown. TCRdb ran MiXCR on the PCR reads and lists one entry per CDR3 protein. The sample records under 25,000 distinct CDR3 sequences, about 27% being singletons. Sequenced: cultured CD4+ T cells from blood. The receptors here all came from a human donor with COVID-19. Both conserved end residues are part of each CDR3. Each record gives: clone size, D gene, V gene, J gene, CDR3 protein, CDR3 DNA. A D gene is named only where the DNA matches it firmly. Clone size is given for some rows only: seen once, a few or many times, or a class if the clone is expanded.

clone_size: few; d_call: TRBD2; v_call: TRBV11-2; j_call: TRBJ2-3; cdr3_aa: CASSRPLAGASDTQYF; cdr3_nt: TGTGCCAGCAGTCGGCCCCTAGCGGGGGCCTCAGATACGCAGTATTTT
clone_size: .; d_call: .; v_call: TRBV2; j_call: TRBJ2-5; cdr3_aa: CASSVIGVETQYF; cdr3_nt: TGTGCCAGCAGTGTGATAGGGGTGGAGACCCAGTACTTC
clone_size: few; d_call: .; v_call: TRBV5-4; j_call: TRBJ1-2; cdr3_aa: CASSPPGIYGYTF; cdr3_nt: TGTGCCAGCAGCCCACCCGGGATCTATGGCTACACCTTC
clone_size: .; d_call: .; v_call: TRBV11-3; j_call: TRBJ2-1; cdr3_aa: CASSQSGPAYNEQFF; cdr3_nt: TGTGCCAGCAGCCAATCTGGACCAGCCTACAATGAGCAGTTCTTC
clone_size: .; d_call: .; v_call: TRBV24-1; j_call: TRBJ1-2; cdr3_aa: CATSVQGRGYTF; cdr3_nt: TGTGCCACCAGTGTGCAGGGGCGGGGCTACACCTTC
clone_size: .; d_call: .; v_call: TRBV5-6; j_call: TRBJ1-5; cdr3_aa: CASSLGPTGNQPQHF; cdr3_nt: TGTGCCAGCAGCTTGGGGCCGACGGGCAATCAGCCCCAGCATTTT
clone_size: few; d_call: TRBD1; v_call: TRBV6-1; j_call: TRBJ1-4; cdr3_aa: CASRPPTGGYEKLFF; cdr3_nt: TGTGCCAGCAGACCACCGACAGGGGGCTACGAAAAACTGTTTTTT
clone_size: few; d_call: .; v_call: TRBV20-1; j_call: TRBJ1-4; cdr3_aa: CSARDPQGIEKLFF; cdr3_nt: TGCAGTGCTAGAGATCCACAGGGTATCGAAAAACTGTTTTTT
clone_size: few; d_call: .; v_call: TRBV7-2; j_call: TRBJ1-2; cdr3_aa: CASRTGQGWGGYTF; cdr3_nt: TGTGCCAGCAGAACAGGCCAGGGGTGGGGTGGCTACACCTTC
clone_size: .; d_call: .; v_call: TRBV7-2; j_call: TRBJ1-2; cdr3_aa: CASSLGGGYTF; cdr3_nt: TGTGCCAGCAGCCTCGGGGGTGGCTACACCTTC
clone_size: .; d_call: .; v_call: TRBV5-1; j_call: TRBJ1-1; cdr3_aa: CASSVFGTKNTEAFF; cdr3_nt: TGCGCCAGCAGCGTTTTTGGGACAAAGAACACTGAAGCTTTCTTT
clone_size: .; d_call: .; v_call: TRBV4-1; j_call: TRBJ1-2; cdr3_aa: CASSQDLGFRLGYTF; cdr3_nt: TGCGCCAGCAGCCAAGATTTGGGGTTCCGCCTTGGCTACACCTTC
clone_size: few; d_call: .; v_call: TRBV19; j_call: TRBJ2-7; cdr3_aa: CASRDGSLLYEQYF; cdr3_nt: TGTGCCAGCCGGGACGGTAGTCTACTCTACGAGCAGTACTTC
clone_size: few; d_call: .; v_call: TRBV6-1; j_call: TRBJ1-1; cdr3_aa: CASTVGTEAFF; cdr3_nt: TGTGCCAGCACCGTAGGCACTGAAGCTTTCTTT
clone_size: few; d_call: TRBD2; v_call: TRBV20-1; j_call: TRBJ2-3; cdr3_aa: CSARNLGLAGGGDTQYF; cdr3_nt: TGCAGTGCTAGAAATCTGGGACTAGCGGGGGGAGGAGATACGCAGTATTTT
clone_size: few; d_call: .; v_call: TRBV27; j_call: TRBJ2-3; cdr3_aa: CASPPSQSTDTQYF; cdr3_nt: TGTGCCAGCCCTCCTTCCCAGAGCACAGATACGCAGTATTTT
clone_size: .; d_call: .; v_call: TRBV6-5; j_call: TRBJ2-7; cdr3_aa: CASSYSFVGTYEQYF; cdr3_nt: TGTGCCAGCAGTTACTCTTTCGTCGGAACCTACGAGCAGTACTTC
clone_size: few; d_call: TRBD1; v_call: TRBV19; j_call: TRBJ1-2; cdr3_aa: CASRAGQALGYTF; cdr3_nt: TGTGCCAGCAGAGCGGGACAGGCGCTCGGCTACACCTTC
clone_size: .; d_call: .; v_call: TRBV11-2; j_call: TRBJ2-7; cdr3_aa: CASSLDGGYEQYF; cdr3_nt: TGTGCCAGCAGCTTAGATGGGGGTTACGAGCAGTACTTC
clone_size: .; d_call: TRBD2; v_call: TRBV9; j_call: TRBJ2-3; cdr3_aa: CASERGSGDTQYF; cdr3_nt: TGTGCCAGCGAGCGGGGTTCTGGGGATACGCAGTATTTT
clone_size: .; d_call: .; v_call: TRBV11-3; j_call: TRBJ1-2; cdr3_aa: CASSLGELNYGYTF; cdr3_nt: TGTGCCAGCAGCTTGGGGGAGCTCAACTATGGCTACACCTTC
clone_size: .; d_call: TRBD1; v_call: TRBV6-1; j_call: TRBJ2-7; cdr3_aa: CASRWGQSFSYEQYF; cdr3_nt: TGTGCCAGCAGGTGGGGACAGTCTTTCTCCTACGAGCAGTACTTC
clone_size: .; d_call: TRBD1; v_call: TRBV30; j_call: TRBJ1-2; cdr3_aa: CAWRSGTGGLYGYTF; cdr3_nt: TGTGCCTGGAGGTCCGGGACAGGGGGCTTGTATGGCTACACCTTC
clone_size: .; d_call: .; v_call: TRBV19; j_call: TRBJ1-1; cdr3_aa: CASSRGGDTEAFF; cdr3_nt: TGTGCCAGTAGTAGAGGTGGGGACACTGAAGCTTTCTTT
clone_size: .; d_call: TRBD2; v_call: TRBV5-5; j_call: TRBJ2-5; cdr3_aa: CASSPAGGMETQYF; cdr3_nt: TGTGCCAGCAGCCCAGCGGGGGGGATGGAGACCCAGTACTTC
clone_size: few; d_call: TRBD1; v_call: TRBV6-1; j_call: TRBJ1-2; cdr3_aa: CASSNRGLDYGYTF; cdr3_nt: TGTGCCAGCAGTAACAGGGGTTTGGACTATGGCTACACCTTC
clone_size: .; d_call: .; v_call: TRBV24-1; j_call: TRBJ2-5; cdr3_aa: CATSDTRGLQETQYF; cdr3_nt: TGTGCCACCAGTGATACAAGGGGTCTCCAAGAGACCCAGTACTTC
clone_size: few; d_call: .; v_call: TRBV7-9; j_call: TRBJ1-2; cdr3_aa: CASSLARFDGYTF; cdr3_nt: TGTGCCAGCAGCTTAGCTAGGTTTGATGGCTACACCTTC
clone_size: few; d_call: .; v_call: TRBV7-8; j_call: TRBJ2-7; cdr3_aa: CASSPGHYEQYF; cdr3_nt: TGTGCCAGCAGCCCGGGACACTACGAGCAGTACTTC
clone_size: .; d_call: .; v_call: TRBV27; j_call: TRBJ2-2; cdr3_aa: CASRTDRVVGGTGELFF; cdr3_nt: TGTGCCAGCAGAACTGACAGGGTAGTCGGGGGGACCGGGGAGCTGTTTTTT
clone_size: few; d_call: TRBD1; v_call: TRBV29-1; j_call: TRBJ2-5; cdr3_aa: CSVDGSGGWETQYF; cdr3_nt: TGCAGCGTTGACGGTTCAGGGGGTTGGGAGACCCAGTACTTC
clone_size: few; d_call: TRBD2; v_call: TRBV2; j_call: TRBJ2-1; cdr3_aa: CASSAAGGGNEQFF; cdr3_nt: TGTGCCAGCAGTGCAGCGGGGGGTGGGAATGAGCAGTTCTTC
clone_size: few; d_call: .; v_call: TRBV19; j_call: TRBJ1-5; cdr3_aa: CASSIGPLGRVDQPQHF; cdr3_nt: TGTGCCAGTAGTATTGGCCCCCTAGGTCGGGTTGATCAGCCCCAGCATTTT
clone_size: .; d_call: TRBD2; v_call: TRBV10-3; j_call: TRBJ2-1; cdr3_aa: CAISGGGSRGSYNEQFF; cdr3_nt: TGTGCCATCAGTGGCGGGGGGTCGCGGGGCTCCTACAATGAGCAGTTCTTC
clone_size: few; d_call: .; v_call: TRBV10-3; j_call: TRBJ2-5; cdr3_aa: CAIKETTQETQYF; cdr3_nt: TGTGCCATCAAGGAGACGACCCAAGAGACCCAGTACTTC
clone_size: .; d_call: .; v_call: TRBV6-5; j_call: TRBJ2-1; cdr3_aa: CASSYSTGYEQFF; cdr3_nt: TGTGCCAGCAGTTACTCGACGGGCTATGAGCAGTTCTTC
clone_size: .; d_call: .; v_call: TRBV5-1; j_call: TRBJ2-3; cdr3_aa: CASSPDRSTDTQYF; cdr3_nt: TGCGCCAGCAGCCCGGACAGAAGCACAGATACGCAGTATTTT